Shown below are 15 T cell receptor beta chains from a single sample sequenced in a study of patients and donors after allogeneic stem cell transplantation. One entry per CDR3 protein results from TCRdb running MiXCR on the RT-PCR reads. The sample records roughly 960,000 distinct CDR3 sequences, roughly 18% being singletons. Sequencing was done on a sample of blood, either unsorted or a sorted T cell fraction (not recorded which). Receptor source: a human donor who was either an allogeneic HSCT recipient or a stem cell or donor lymphocyte infusion donor (not recorded which). It is not recorded whose cells these are; they may come from a transplant donor.

This clonotype was detected a few times. V gene TRBV19 combines with J gene TRBJ2-7; tentatively, D is TRBD1 (6 bases). V shed 10 bases and J shed 3 bases, with 19 bases lying between them. The CDR3 sequence is 14 residues long. Per germline, CDR1 LNHDA and CDR2 SQIVND (reference sequence). The CDR3 sequence is CATSLGTGLYEQYF. The CDR3, as DNA: TGTGCCACCAGCCTTGGAACAGGGCTCTACGAGCAGTACTTC.

The chain is built from TRBV2 and TRBJ2-3; 9 bases line up with TRBD1. V shed 7 bases, J shed 1 base, and the junction held 6 bases outside the gene matches. CDR3 length: 15 amino acids. Germline V gives CDR1 SNHLY, CDR2 FYNNEI. As DNA, the CDR3 is TGTGCCAGCATACGGGACAGGGACGGCACAGATACGCAGTATTTT. It is translated as CASIRDRDGTDTQYF. Full variable domain (missing parts from reference TRBV2 and TRBJ2-3): EPEVTQTPSHQVTQMGQEVILRCVPISNHLYFYWYRQILGQKVEFLVSFYNNEISEKSEIFDDQFSVERPDGSNFTLKIRSTKLEDSAMYFCASIRDRDGTDTQYFGPGTRLTVL.

This sequence joins TRBV24-1 and TRBJ2-7, with 7 bases aligning to TRBD1. The ends lost 4 bases at V and 8 bases at J; junction bases unmatched: 10. The CDR3 consists of 14 residues. Per the germline V gene, CDR1 is KGHDR and CDR2 is SFDVKD. CDR3 sequence (DNA): TGTGCCACCAGTGACCCCAGGACAGGCGCCCAGCAGTACTTC. It encodes CATSDPRTGAQQYF.

This clonotype appeared many times. The chain is built from TRBV7-2 and TRBJ1-2, with D unclear. The CDR3 is made up of 14 amino acids. Germline CDR1 reads SGHTA; CDR2 reads FQGNSA. Trimming took off 5 bases at V and 1 base at J, with 11 bases between the two ends. DNA for the CDR3: TGTGCCAGCAGCCCTGGACGGATTAACTATGGCTACACCTTC. It yields the protein CASSPGRINYGYTF.

V gene TRBV27 combines with J gene TRBJ1-2; D is possibly TRBD1 (5 bases). The CDR3 runs 14 residues. Looked up from germline, CDR1 is MNHEY and CDR2 is SMNVEV (reference sequence). Trimming stripped 6 bases from V and 4 bases from J, with 15 bases between. The CDR3 here is CASRLGGGLYGYTF. The CDR3 coding sequence is TGTGCCAGCAGGCTCGGGGGAGGGCTCTATGGCTACACCTTC.

This clonotype was detected a few times. This chain uses TRBV29-1 with TRBJ2-7; D unclear. Deletions cut 2 bases from V and 2 bases from J, with 7 bases between. Germline values: CDR1 SQVTM, CDR2 ANQGSEA. The CDR3 totals 12 residues. The DNA for the CDR3 is TGCAGCGTTGAAATCGCAACCTACGAGCAGTACTTC. Translated, it gives CSVEIATYEQYF.

This rearrangement joins TRBV5-1 to TRBJ1-1; 8 bases agree with TRBD1. V lost 3 bases to trimming and J lost 5 bases; unmatched junction nucleotides: 15. The germline V gene has CDR1 SGHRS and CDR2 YFSETQ. The CDR3 spans 17 residues. The CDR3: CASSYSGTGKLRTEAFF. The CDR3 bases are TGCGCCAGCAGCTATTCCGGGACAGGCAAACTAAGGACTGAAGCTTTCTTT.

This clonotype occurred a few times. V gene TRBV12-3 or TRBV12-4 combines with J gene TRBJ2-1; D remains unclear. With 5 bases removed from V and 9 bases from J, the gap between germline ends came to 14 bases. This CDR3 has 13 amino acids. The CDR3 sequence: CASSHRQLGEQFF. The CDR3 DNA sequence: TGTGCCAGCAGTCACCGACAATTGGGTGAGCAGTTCTTC.

The rearrangement links TRBV7-9 to TRBJ2-7; the D gene is possibly TRBD2 (6 bases). Trimming cost V 5 bases and J 2 bases, with 16 bases left between them. Germline V CDR1 and CDR2: SEHNR, FQNEAQ (reference sequence). CDR3 length equals 15 residues. CDR3 residues: CASSPLGGIPYEQYF. The CDR3 nucleotides read TGTGCCAGCAGCCCCCTGGGGGGAATCCCCTACGAGCAGTACTTC.

This clonotype appeared a few times. The chain uses TRBV12-3 or TRBV12-4 and TRBJ2-1; 9 bases are a match to TRBD2. The J segment lost 5 bases and the V segment lost 2 bases, leaving 7 bases of the junction unmatched. The CDR3 sequence is 16 residues long. CDR3 region: CASSLLAGVLHNEQFF. CDR3 nucleotide sequence: TGTGCCAGCAGTTTATTAGCGGGGGTCTTGCACAATGAGCAGTTCTTC.

The chain couples TRBV3-1 to TRBJ1-1; 7 bases are a match to TRBD1. Germline V gene data show CDR1 as LGHDT and CDR2 as YNNKEL (reference sequence). This CDR3 spans 14 amino acids. Losses at the gene ends were 5 bases for V and 6 bases for J; bases not matched to a gene: 9. In DNA, the CDR3 is TGTGCCAGCAGCGCGTGGGACAGAACCTCTGAAGCTTTCTTT. Translated: CASSAWDRTSEAFF.

The V and J genes are TRBV12-3 or TRBV12-4 and TRBJ2-5; the D gene is possibly TRBD2 (6 bases). The CDR3 runs to 14 residues. With 5 bases removed from V and 2 bases from J, the gap between germline ends came to 12 bases. DNA for the CDR3: TGTGCCAGCAGTCGAGGAGGGTCTCAAGAGACCCAGTACTTC. Protein product: CASSRGGSQETQYF.

The chain combines TRBV6-1 with TRBJ2-1; TRBD2 aligns across 10 bases. The V gene end was trimmed by 6 bases and the J gene end by 2 bases; junction bases not matched to a gene: 4. This CDR3 spans 15 amino acids. The germline V gene has CDR1 MNHNS and CDR2 SASEGT. The CDR3 DNA is TGTGCCAGCAGCAGCACTAGCGGGACCTACAATGAGCAGTTCTTC. Residues: CASSSTSGTYNEQFF.

Only a few counts were recorded for this clonotype. The chain recombines TRBV3-1 with TRBJ2-7; tentatively, D is TRBD1 (5 bases). The CDR3 consists of 14 residues. Per germline, CDR1 LGHDT and CDR2 YNNKEL (reference sequence). Trimming left V 0 bases short and J 3 bases short, with 9 bases between. CDR3 sequence: CASSQETGVYEQYF. The CDR3 DNA is TGTGCCAGCAGCCAAGAAACAGGCGTCTACGAGCAGTACTTC.

This clonotype occurred a few times. The V gene is TRBV27, the J gene TRBJ2-7, with 7 bases fitting TRBD2. V shed 8 bases, J shed 0 bases, and the junction held 10 bases outside the gene matches. The germline V gene has CDR1 MNHEY and CDR2 SMNVEV (reference sequence). The CDR3 is made up of 15 amino acids. CDR3 protein: CASSLTASGSYEQYF. The CDR3 DNA follows: TGTGCCAGCTCACTAACTGCTAGCGGCTCCTACGAGCAGTACTTC.